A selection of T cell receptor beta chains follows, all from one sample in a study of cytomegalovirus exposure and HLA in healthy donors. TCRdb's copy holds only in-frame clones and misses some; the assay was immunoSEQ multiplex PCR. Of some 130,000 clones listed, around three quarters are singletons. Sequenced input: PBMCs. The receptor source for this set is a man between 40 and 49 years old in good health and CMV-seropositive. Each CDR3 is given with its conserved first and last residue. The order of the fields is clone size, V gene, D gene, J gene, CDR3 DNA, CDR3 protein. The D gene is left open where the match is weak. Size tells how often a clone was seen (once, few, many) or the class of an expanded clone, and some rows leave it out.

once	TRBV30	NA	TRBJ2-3	TGTGCCTGGGAGGCTCTAGGTACGCAGTATTTT	CAWEALGTQYF
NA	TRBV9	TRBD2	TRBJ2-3	TGTGCCAGCAGCGTCCATCGGACTAGCGGGAGTATGGGCACAGATACGCAGTATTTT	CASSVHRTSGSMGTDTQYF
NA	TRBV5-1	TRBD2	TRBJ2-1	TGCGCCAGCAGACGTGGGACTAGCGGGAGAGGCGGTGAGCAGTTCTTC	CASRRGTSGRGGEQFF
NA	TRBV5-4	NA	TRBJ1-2	TGTGCCAGCAGCTTTACTCTAGGTCAAGGCTACACCTTC	CASSFTLGQGYTF
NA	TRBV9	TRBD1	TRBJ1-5	TGTGCCAGCAACGGACAGGGAGGGGATCAGCCCCAGCATTTT	CASNGQGGDQPQHF
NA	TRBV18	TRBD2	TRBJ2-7	TGTGCCAGCTCCCCTAGGGGAGCGGGAGGGCTCCACGAGCAGTACTTC	CASSPRGAGGLHEQYF
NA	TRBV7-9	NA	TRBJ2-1	TGTGCCAGCAGCACCGGGGCTGGGGGCAGGAGTGAGCAGTTCTTC	CASSTGAGGRSEQFF
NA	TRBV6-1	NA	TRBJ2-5	TGTGCCAGCTCCGCAGGGGGGAATCAAGAGACCCAGTACTTC	CASSAGGNQETQYF
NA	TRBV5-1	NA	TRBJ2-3	TGCGCCAGCAGCACGGCCGAGGTAGGCGCTACGCAGTATTTT	CASSTAEVGATQYF
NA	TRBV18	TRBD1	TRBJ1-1	TGTGCCAGCTCATTCGACAGGGGAACTGAAGCTTTCTTT	CASSFDRGTEAFF
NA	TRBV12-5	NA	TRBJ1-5	TGTGCTAGTGGTCGAGGTGACAATCAGCCCCAGCATTTT	CASGRGDNQPQHF
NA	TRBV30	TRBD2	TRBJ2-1	TGTGCCTGGAGTGTACGGCTAGGACTAGCGGGAGGTAATGAGCAGTTCTTC	CAWSVRLGLAGGNEQFF
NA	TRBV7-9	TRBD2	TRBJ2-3	TGTGCCAGCAGCCTCATAGCGGGAGCCACAGATACGCAGTATTTT	CASSLIAGATDTQYF
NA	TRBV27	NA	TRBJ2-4	TGTGCCAGCAGTGTCCCCGGGACACGGAAATACAAAAACATTCAGTACTTC	CASSVPGTRKYKNIQYF
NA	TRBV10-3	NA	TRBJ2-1	TGTGCCATCAGTAGGACTACCGACTACAATGAGCAGTTCTTC	CAISRTTDYNEQFF
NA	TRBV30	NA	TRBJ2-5	TGTGCCTGGAGTGCTCTCCGGGTCCAAGAGACCCAGTACTTC	CAWSALRVQETQYF
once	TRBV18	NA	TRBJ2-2	TGTGCCAGCTCACGAGCGACAGGCCCTAACACCGGGGAGCTGTTTTTT	CASSRATGPNTGELFF
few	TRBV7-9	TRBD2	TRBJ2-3	TGTGCCAGCGGTACTAGCGGGAATACAGATACGCAGTATTTT	CASGTSGNTDTQYF
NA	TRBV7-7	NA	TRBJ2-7	TGTGCCAGCAGCTTGGGGACATACTACGAGCAGTACTTC	CASSLGTYYEQYF
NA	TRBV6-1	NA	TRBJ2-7	TGTGCCAGCAAGGGACAAGGACTTTACGAGCAGTACTTC	CASKGQGLYEQYF
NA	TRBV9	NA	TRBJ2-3	TGTGCCAGCAGCTCCTCCATCGGGGATACGCAGTATTTT	CASSSSIGDTQYF
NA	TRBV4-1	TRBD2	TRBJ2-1	TGCGCCAGCAGCCAAGGTCCTAGCGGAGGGGCGTTGGATGAGCAGTTCTTC	CASSQGPSGGALDEQFF
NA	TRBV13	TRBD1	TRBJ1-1	TGTGCCAGCAGCGCATGGGACAGGGGAAGCACTGAAGCTTTCTTT	CASSAWDRGSTEAFF
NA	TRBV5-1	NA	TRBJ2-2	TGCGCCAGCACTGGGACTTCGAACACCGGGGAGCTGTTTTTT	CASTGTSNTGELFF
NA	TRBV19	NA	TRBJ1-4	TGTGCCAGTAGTATAAGGGGGGGAGATGAAAAACTGTTTTTT	CASSIRGGDEKLFF
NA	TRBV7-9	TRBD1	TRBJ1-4	TGTGCCAGCAGCTACGGACAGGGACGTGAAAAACTGTTTTTT	CASSYGQGREKLFF
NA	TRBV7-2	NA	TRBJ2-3	TGTGCCAGCAGCTTAGACAATCCGTTAGATACGCAGTATTTT	CASSLDNPLDTQYF
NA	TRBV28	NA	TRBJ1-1	TGTGCCAGCAGACATAACACTGAAGCTTTCTTT	CASRHNTEAFF
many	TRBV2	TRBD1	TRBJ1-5	TGTGCCAGCAGCCGGGAAGGACAGGGCATACATTTT	CASSREGQGIHF
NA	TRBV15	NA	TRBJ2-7	TGTGCCACCAGCAGAGATCAGGGTCTGGGCTCCTACGAGCAGTACTTC	CATSRDQGLGSYEQYF
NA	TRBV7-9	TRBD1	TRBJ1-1	TGTGCCAGCAGCTTATGGATGACAGGGGCCTTTCAAGCTTTCTTT	CASSLWMTGAFQAFF
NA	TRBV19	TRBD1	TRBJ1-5	TGTGCCAGTAAGGACAGGGTAGGTCAGCCCCAGCATTTT	CASKDRVGQPQHF
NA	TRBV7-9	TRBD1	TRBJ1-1	TGTGCCAGCAGCTCCCTAGGGGGCGCGAACACTGAAGCTTTCTTT	CASSSLGGANTEAFF
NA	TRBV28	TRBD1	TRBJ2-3	TGTGCCAGCAGTTTTGGGACAGGGAGCACAGATACGCAGTATTTT	CASSFGTGSTDTQYF
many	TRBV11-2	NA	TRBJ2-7	TGTGCCAGCAGCTTACTACGCTACGAGCAGTACTTC	CASSLLRYEQYF
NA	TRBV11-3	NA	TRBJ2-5	TGTGCCAGCAGCTTAGAATCCGAAGAGACCCAGTACTTC	CASSLESEETQYF
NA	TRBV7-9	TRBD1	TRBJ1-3	TGTGCCAGCAGCTCGGACAGGGAAGGAAACACCATATATTTT	CASSSDREGNTIYF
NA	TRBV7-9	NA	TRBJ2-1	TGTGCCAGCAGCTTAGGCGTGTTTGGGGCTCACAATGAGCAGTTCTTC	CASSLGVFGAHNEQFF
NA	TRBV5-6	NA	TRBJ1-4	TGTGCCAGCAGCTTGGAGGGGAATAAACTGTTTTTT	CASSLEGNKLFF
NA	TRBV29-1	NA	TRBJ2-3	TGCAGCGTCCCCGGGTGGGGCCCAGATACGCAGTATTTT	CSVPGWGPDTQYF
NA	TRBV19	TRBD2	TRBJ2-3	TGTGCCAGTAGGGATAGCGGGAGCTACCTCACAGATACGCAGTATTTT	CASRDSGSYLTDTQYF
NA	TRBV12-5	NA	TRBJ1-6	TGTGCTAGTGGTTTGCGGCAGGATGGCAATTCACCCCTCCACTTT	CASGLRQDGNSPLHF